This TCR beta chain was observed in a study of T cell repertoires in cytomegalovirus infection. Many counts were recorded for this clonotype. TCRdb independently ran MiXCR on the reads; one entry per CDR3 protein. The sample consists of 200,000 to 300,000 distinct CDR3 sequences, 9.1% of them appearing once. This CDR3 contains 15 residues. The germline V and J ends were trimmed by 8 bases and 0 bases, with 11 bases remaining between them. Germline V CDR1 and CDR2: SGHDN, FVKESK. The sequencing sample was made of PBMCs. This chain uses TRBV14 with TRBJ2-6, with D hard to call. The TCR comes from a human donor in good health (CMV status not recorded). Some clones in this sample may be carry-over from other donors' samples. CDR3 nucleotides: TGTGCCAGCCAAAGGTCGCACTCTGGGGCCAACGTCCTGACTTTC. The encoded protein is CASQRSHSGANVLTF.